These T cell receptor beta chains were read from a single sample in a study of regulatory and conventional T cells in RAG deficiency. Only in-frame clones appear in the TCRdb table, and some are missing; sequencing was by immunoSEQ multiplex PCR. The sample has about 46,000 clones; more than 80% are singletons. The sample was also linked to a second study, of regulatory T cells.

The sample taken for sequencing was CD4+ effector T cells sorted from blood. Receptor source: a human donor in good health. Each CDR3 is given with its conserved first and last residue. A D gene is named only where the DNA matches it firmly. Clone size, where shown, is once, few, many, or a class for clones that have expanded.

CDR3: CASSPLTGPQETQYF; DNA: TGTGCCAGCAGCCCCCTGACAGGGCCCCAAGAGACCCAGTACTTC; D: TRBD1; size: -; V: TRBV7-9; J: TRBJ2-5
CDR3: CAIRQLAGAVWEQFF; DNA: TGCGCCATCCGACAGCTAGCGGGAGCCGTCTGGGAGCAGTTCTTC; D: TRBD2; size: -; V: TRBV28; J: TRBJ2-1
CDR3: CASSRGGGGVQETQYF; DNA: TGTGCCAGCAGCCGCGGAGGTGGAGGGGTACAAGAGACCCAGTACTTC; D: -; size: -; V: TRBV27; J: TRBJ2-5
CDR3: CASSHRGHTEAFF; DNA: TGTGCCAGCAGCCATAGAGGGCACACTGAAGCTTTCTTT; D: -; size: once; V: TRBV14; J: TRBJ1-1
CDR3: CAASLRDINNEQFF; DNA: TGTGCCGCCAGCTTGCGGGACATAAACAATGAGCAGTTCTTC; D: -; size: -; V: TRBV5-4; J: TRBJ2-1
CDR3: CASSLNPSITEAFF; DNA: TGTGCCAGCAGCTTAAACCCGAGTATCACTGAAGCTTTCTTT; D: -; size: -; V: TRBV7-3; J: TRBJ1-1
CDR3: CASSGTGLTGELFF; DNA: TGCGCCAGTTCGGGGACAGGACTCACCGGGGAGCTGTTTTTT; D: TRBD1; size: -; V: TRBV5-1; J: TRBJ2-2
CDR3: CASSVRLAGDNEQFF; DNA: TGTGCCTCCTCAGTTCGACTAGCGGGGGACAATGAGCAGTTCTTC; D: TRBD2; size: -; V: TRBV19; J: TRBJ2-1
CDR3: CASRLPGGPDEQYF; DNA: TGTGCCAGCAGGCTCCCAGGGGGACCCGACGAGCAGTACTTC; D: TRBD1; size: -; V: TRBV6-1; J: TRBJ2-7
CDR3: CASSSTGGQETQYF; DNA: TGTGCCAGCAGCTCAACAGGGGGCCAAGAGACCCAGTACTTC; D: TRBD1; size: -; V: TRBV5-4; J: TRBJ2-5
CDR3: CASSQTTADLRTEAFF; DNA: TGTGCCAGCAGCCAAACGACTGCTGATCTGCGCACTGAAGCTTTCTTT; D: -; size: -; V: TRBV5-4; J: TRBJ1-1
CDR3: CASGGGTSNEKLFF; DNA: TGTGCCAGCGGAGGGGGGACGTCCAATGAAAAACTGTTTTTT; D: -; size: once; V: TRBV7-9; J: TRBJ1-4
CDR3: CASSLAGLPNTGELFF; DNA: TGTGCCAGCAGTTTAGCGGGCTTGCCTAACACCGGGGAGCTGTTTTTT; D: -; size: -; V: TRBV28; J: TRBJ2-2
CDR3: CASSERLAKNIQYF; DNA: TGCGCCAGCAGTGAGAGGTTAGCCAAAAACATTCAGTACTTC; D: -; size: once; V: TRBV10-2; J: TRBJ2-4
CDR3: CASSLFRSGRNQPQHF; DNA: TGTGCCAGCAGTTTATTCAGGAGCGGACGGAATCAGCCCCAGCATTTT; D: -; size: -; V: TRBV28; J: TRBJ1-5
CDR3: CASSLAQTGLNEQFF; DNA: TGCGCCAGCAGCTTGGCCCAAACAGGGCTCAATGAGCAGTTCTTC; D: -; size: -; V: TRBV5-1; J: TRBJ2-1
CDR3: CASSPRDREQFF; DNA: TGTGCCAGCTCACCCCGGGACAGGGAGCAGTTCTTC; D: TRBD1; size: -; V: TRBV18; J: TRBJ2-1
CDR3: CAWRDLQGFAGANVLTF; DNA: TGTGCCTGGAGGGACCTACAGGGTTTTGCTGGGGCCAACGTCCTGACTTTC; D: -; size: -; V: TRBV30; J: TRBJ2-6
CDR3: CASSEYSRTYGYTF; DNA: TGTGCCAGCAGTGAGTATAGCAGGACCTATGGCTACACCTTC; D: -; size: -; V: TRBV6-5; J: TRBJ1-2
CDR3: CASSPEQHNSPLHF; DNA: TGTGCCAGCTCACCGGAACAGCATAATTCACCCCTCCACTTT; D: -; size: once; V: TRBV18; J: TRBJ1-6
CDR3: CASSPGQGEETQYF; DNA: TGTGCCAGCTCACCCGGACAGGGGGAAGAGACCCAGTACTTC; D: TRBD1; size: -; V: TRBV18; J: TRBJ2-5
CDR3: CASGPGLRNTGELFF; DNA: TGTGCCAGCGGGCCGGGACTTCGGAACACCGGGGAGCTGTTTTTT; D: -; size: -; V: TRBV6-1; J: TRBJ2-2
CDR3: CASSILFATTEQYF; DNA: TGCGCCAGCTCTATTCTCTTCGCAACTACCGAGCAGTACTTC; D: -; size: -; V: TRBV10-2; J: TRBJ2-7
CDR3: CASRTNEETQYF; DNA: TGTGCCAGCAGAACGAACGAAGAGACCCAGTACTTC; D: -; size: -; V: TRBV2; J: TRBJ2-5
CDR3: CASGWTSKDEQFF; DNA: TGTGCCAGCGGTTGGACTAGCAAGGATGAGCAGTTCTTC; D: TRBD2; size: -; V: TRBV6-5; J: TRBJ2-1
CDR3: CASSSFGISYEQYF; DNA: TGTGCCAGCAGCTCTTTCGGGATTTCCTACGAGCAGTACTTC; D: -; size: few; V: TRBV7-9; J: TRBJ2-7
CDR3: CASSVGAGGFPEQYF; DNA: TGTGCCAGCAGTGTCGGGGCGGGGGGGTTCCCCGAGCAGTACTTC; D: TRBD2; size: -; V: TRBV2; J: TRBJ2-7
CDR3: CASSTTGSKETQYF; DNA: TGTGCCAGTAGTACGACAGGGTCGAAAGAGACCCAGTACTTC; D: TRBD1; size: -; V: TRBV19; J: TRBJ2-5
CDR3: CASSRVRKETQYF; DNA: TGTGCCAGCAGCCGAGTTAGGAAAGAGACCCAGTACTTC; D: -; size: -; V: TRBV5-8; J: TRBJ2-5
CDR3: CASSIRTDRQTNTGELFF; DNA: TGTGCCAGCAGCATCCGGACAGACAGACAAACGAACACCGGGGAGCTGTTTTTT; D: -; size: -; V: TRBV9; J: TRBJ2-2
CDR3: CASSLGALRGNEKLFF; DNA: TGTGCCAGCAGTTTAGGCGCACTAAGGGGCAATGAAAAACTGTTTTTT; D: -; size: -; V: TRBV28; J: TRBJ1-4
CDR3: CASSLSGYNQPQHF; DNA: TGTGCCAGCAGCTTATCAGGATACAATCAGCCCCAGCATTTT; D: -; size: -; V: TRBV7-2; J: TRBJ1-5
CDR3: CASSPTLTGVNNSPLHF; DNA: TGCGCCAGCAGCCCCACATTGACAGGGGTCAATAATTCACCCCTCCACTTT; D: TRBD1; size: once; V: TRBV5-1; J: TRBJ1-6
CDR3: CAIREGLAETEQYF; DNA: TGTGCCATCAGAGAGGGGCTAGCGGAGACCGAGCAGTACTTC; D: TRBD2; size: -; V: TRBV10-3; J: TRBJ2-7
CDR3: CASSLTPINSPLHF; DNA: TGTGCCAGCAGTTTAACACCCATTAATTCACCCCTCCACTTT; D: -; size: -; V: TRBV28; J: TRBJ1-6
CDR3: CASGWGNTEAFF; DNA: TGTGCCAGCGGTTGGGGGAACACTGAAGCTTTCTTT; D: -; size: -; V: TRBV27; J: TRBJ1-1
CDR3: CASSFRGQGANTGELFF; DNA: TGTGCCAGCAGTTTTCGTGGACAGGGGGCGAACACCGGGGAGCTGTTTTTT; D: TRBD1; size: -; V: TRBV27; J: TRBJ2-2
CDR3: CASSNLANSGDTQYF; DNA: TGTGCCAGTAGTAATTTGGCCAATAGTGGGGATACGCAGTATTTT; D: -; size: once; V: TRBV19; J: TRBJ2-3
CDR3: CASSKNPPSDRVDTEAFF; DNA: TGTGCCAGCAGCAAAAACCCCCCCAGTGACAGGGTAGACACTGAAGCTTTCTTT; D: -; size: -; V: TRBV21-1; J: TRBJ1-1
CDR3: CASSFGDEGTYTF; DNA: TGCGCCAGCAGCTTTGGAGACGAAGGTACATACACCTTC; D: -; size: -; V: TRBV5-1; J: TRBJ1-2
CDR3: CASGGELKPQHF; DNA: TGTGCCAGCGGGGGGGAGCTAAAGCCCCAGCATTTT; D: -; size: -; V: TRBV2; J: TRBJ1-5